These 25 T cell receptor beta chains share one sample of origin, sequenced in a study of blood T cells in healthy people across ages. A second about 7 to 11 cycle PCR used barcoded and J-beta primers. TCRdb used MiXCR to reprocess the 5' RACE reads, holding one entry per CDR3 protein. The sample yields hundreds of thousands of distinct CDR3 sequences, roughly 50% seen once. The specimen was blood. These receptors were collected from a woman in her fifties or sixties in good health.

Only one count was recorded for this clonotype. The rearrangement uses TRBV7-3 and TRBJ1-1; tentative D call: TRBD1 (6 bases). CDR1 and CDR2 from the germline V gene are SGHTA and FQGTGA. Trimming cost V 4 bases and J 3 bases, with 15 bases left between them. This CDR3 has 15 amino acids. The CDR3 sequence: CASSSLGGEYTEAFF. For the CDR3, the DNA is TGTGCCAGCAGCTCGCTCGGGGGCGAGTACACTGAAGCTTTCTTT.

This clonotype occurred a few times. The gene calls are TRBV15 and TRBJ2-6; D call uncertain. V was clipped by 5 bases and J by 0 bases, with 8 bases between them. The CDR3 consists of 15 residues. The germline CDR1 and CDR2 sequences are LNHNV and YYDKDF (reference sequence). In DNA form, the CDR3 reads TGTGCCACCAGCGGTAGGGTCTCTGGGGCCAACGTCCTGACTTTC. Translating it yields CATSGRVSGANVLTF.

This rearrangement joins TRBV24-1 to TRBJ2-1; D might be TRBD1 (5 bases). V shed 3 bases and J shed 9 bases, with 11 bases lying between them. Germline CDR1 and CDR2: KGHDR and SFDVKD. The CDR3 is 13 residues long. In DNA form, the CDR3 reads TGTGCCACCAGTGATGCCCAAAGGGGTGAGCAGTTCTTC. The encoded protein is CATSDAQRGEQFF.

The CDR3 is CASSKRQGVVSPLHF. The CDR3 region has the DNA TGTGCCAGCAGTAAAAGACAGGGGGTGGTTTCACCCCTCCACTTT. This chain links TRBV2 with TRBJ1-6, with 9 bases lining up with TRBD1. The CDR3 runs 15 residues. Germline trimming cut 5 bases from V and 9 bases from J; bases unmatched to any gene: 8. Germline values: CDR1 SNHLY, CDR2 FYNNEI.

This clonotype appeared a few times. The chain carries TRBV2 and TRBJ2-1; D not resolved. The CDR3 contains 15 residues. V shed 8 bases and J shed 1 base, with 15 bases lying between them. Germline CDR1 is SNHLY and CDR2 is FYNNEI. CDR3 amino acids: CASAQGRYSYNEQFF. The CDR3 region has the DNA TGTGCCAGCGCCCAAGGGCGGTATTCCTACAATGAGCAGTTCTTC.

The rearrangement joins TRBV24-1 to TRBJ2-7, with 7 bases lining up with TRBD2. V lost 7 bases to trimming and J lost 0 bases; unmatched junction nucleotides: 2. Germline values: CDR1 KGHDR, CDR2 SFDVKD. This CDR3 contains 13 residues. The CDR3 protein is CATSRGGSYEQYF. The CDR3 DNA reads as TGTGCCACCAGCCGCGGGGGCTCCTACGAGCAGTACTTC.

This clonotype was seen at least ten times. The rearrangement joins TRBV18 to TRBJ2-7; TRBD2 aligns across 8 bases. Germline CDR1 and CDR2: KGHSH and LQKENI. V dropped 8 bases and J dropped 2; count of bases not matched to a gene: 8. The CDR3 has 14 amino acids. The CDR3 bases are TGTGCCAGCAGCCCCGGACTAGCAGCCTACGAGCAGTACTTC. Protein: CASSPGLAAYEQYF.

This sequence joins TRBV7-2 and TRBJ2-7; TRBD2 matches 7 bases. The CDR3 contains 16 residues. Losses at the gene ends were 1 base for V and 0 bases for J; bases not matched to a gene: 6. CDR1 SGHTA and CDR2 FQGNSA come from the germline V gene. CDR3 sequence (DNA): TGTGCCAGCAGCTTAGGGTCCCTAGCGGCCTCCTACGAGCAGTACTTC. It yields the protein CASSLGSLAASYEQYF.

This clonotype occurred a few times. DNA for the CDR3: TGTGCCAGCAGTTACTCTGGCAGGGAAGGCTACGAGCAGTACTTC. Its translation is CASSYSGREGYEQYF. The chain combines TRBV6-6 with TRBJ2-4; the D gene is possibly TRBD1 (5 bases). The DNA end is a closer match to TRBJ2-7, so the J assignment may be wrong. CDR3 length: 15 amino acids. In germline, CDR1 is MNHNY, CDR2 SVGAGI (reference sequence).

The chain joins TRBV6-2 or TRBV6-3 to TRBJ2-1, with 7 bases fitting TRBD2. CDR3 length: 15 residues. From germline, CDR1 is MNHEY and CDR2 SVGEGT. V shed 4 bases, J shed 4 bases, and the junction held 7 bases outside the gene matches. The DNA of the CDR3 is TGTGCCAGCAGTTGGGGGGGAGTAGGATACAATGAGCAGTTCTTC. This gives the protein CASSWGGVGYNEQFF.

This clonotype was seen repeatedly, ten times or more. The chain joins TRBV28 to TRBJ2-7; D uncertain. The CDR3 has 13 amino acids. V lost 2 bases to trimming and J lost 1 base, with 6 bases between them. Germline CDR1 MDHEN, CDR2 SYDVKM. The CDR3: CASSLGRSYEQYF. In DNA form, the CDR3 reads TGTGCCAGCAGTTTAGGACGATCCTACGAGCAGTACTTC.

The CDR3 DNA follows: TGTGCCAGCAGTTCCCCGCCGACAGGCCAGCAGTACTTC. Its protein is CASSSPPTGQQYF. This rearrangement joins TRBV28 to TRBJ2-7, with a tentative D call TRBD1 (6 bases). Trimming stripped 4 bases from V and 8 bases from J, with 15 bases between. The germline V gene encodes CDR1 MDHEN and CDR2 SYDVKM. This CDR3 has 13 residues.

V gene TRBV20-1 combines with J gene TRBJ2-5, with D tentatively TRBD2 (5 bases). The CDR3 has 14 residues. V lost 3 bases and J lost 2, with 13 bases in between. CDR1 DFQATT and CDR2 SNEGSKA come from the germline V gene (reference sequence). DNA of the CDR3: TGCAGTGCTAGGGATTTGACTATGCAAGAGACCCAGTACTTC. Translating gives CSARDLTMQETQYF.

This clonotype was counted only a few times. The genes are TRBV12-3 or TRBV12-4 and TRBJ1-4; D might be TRBD1 (6 bases). CDR3 size: 15 residues. The V end was cut by 3 bases, the J end by 7 bases, with 15 bases between. CDR3 DNA sequence: TGTGCCAGCAGTTTCGCCCAGGGGCGAGGTGAAAAACTGTTTTTT. This encodes CASSFAQGRGEKLFF.

The chain has TRBV5-1 and TRBJ2-2; TRBD1 agrees at 9 bases. The V gene end was trimmed by 0 bases and the J gene end by 7 bases; junction bases not matched to a gene: 7. The length of the CDR3 is 16 residues. The germline V gene encodes CDR1 SGHRS and CDR2 YFSETQ. As DNA, the CDR3 is TGCGCCAGCAGCTTGGAACCGACAGGGGGATACGGGGAGCTGTTTTTT. It yields the protein CASSLEPTGGYGELFF.

This clonotype was observed a handful of times. The V and J genes are TRBV20-1 and TRBJ2-7; unclear D gene. CDR1 and CDR2 from the germline V gene are DFQATT and SNEGSKA (reference sequence). The CDR3 loop spans 12 amino acids. The V end lost 0 bases, the J end lost 5 bases, and 8 bases lay between the germline ends. CDR3: CSARDGQDEQYF. The CDR3 bases are TGCAGTGCTAGAGATGGGCAGGACGAGCAGTACTTC.

In this sample, this clonotype turned up a few times. The V gene is TRBV5-1, the J gene TRBJ2-7, with TRBD1 identical over 9 bases. Per germline, CDR1 SGHRS and CDR2 YFSETQ. The CDR3 runs 14 residues. Trimming cost V 4 bases and J 4 bases; bases outside gene matches: 6. The CDR3 loop is CASSITGGSYEQYF. CDR3 in DNA: TGCGCCAGCAGCATTACAGGGGGCTCTTACGAGCAGTACTTC.

The V gene is TRBV7-2, the J gene TRBJ2-3, with TRBD2 matching over 8 bases. The CDR3 is 16 residues long. Unmatched junction bases numbered 8, after V lost 2 bases and J lost 4 bases. The germline V gene has CDR1 SGHTA and CDR2 FQGNSA. The CDR3: CASSLNQRESSDTQYF. As DNA, the CDR3 is TGTGCCAGCAGCTTAAACCAGCGGGAGAGTTCAGATACGCAGTATTTT. Using reference TRBV7-2 and TRBJ2-3 for the parts outside the CDR3, the full variable domain is GAGVSQSPSNKVTEKGKDVELRCDPISGHTALYWYRQSLGQGLEFLIYFQGNSAPDKSGLPSDRFSAERTGGSVSTLTIQRTQQEDSAVYLCASSLNQRESSDTQYFGPGTRLTVL.

The chain employs TRBV20-1 and TRBJ1-4, with TRBD1 matching 11 bases. Looked up from germline, CDR1 is DFQATT and CDR2 is SNEGSKA (reference sequence). The CDR3 has 13 amino acids. The V gene end was trimmed by 6 bases and the J gene end by 7 bases; junction bases not matched to a gene: 4. In nucleotides, the CDR3 is TGCAGTGCCCCGGACAGGGGGCTTGAAAAACTGTTTTTT. Translated, it gives CSAPDRGLEKLFF.

DNA of the CDR3: TGTGCCAGCCGGACCCTTGACAAAAACATTCAGTACTTC. This encodes CASRTLDKNIQYF. The V call is TRBV27, the J call TRBJ2-4; D is unresolved. CDR1 is MNHEY, CDR2 SMNVEV, per germline (reference sequence). CDR3 length equals 13 residues. The V gene lost 8 bases and the J gene lost 3 bases, with 11 bases spanning the gap.

This clonotype was observed a few times. The rearrangement links TRBV4-2 to TRBJ1-2; TRBD1 might be the D (6 bases). The CDR3 is 14 amino acids. The V gene's germline CDR1 is LGHNA and CDR2 YNFKEQ. The V end lost 1 base, the J end lost 9 bases, and 15 bases lay between the germline ends. This chain's CDR3 is CASSQAGAQQSYTF. The CDR3 DNA reads as TGTGCCAGCAGCCAAGCGGGGGCCCAGCAGAGCTACACCTTC.

The table lists this clonotype with a few counts. This chain joins TRBV7-2 and TRBJ2-7, with TRBD2 matching 7 bases. In germline, CDR1 is SGHTA, CDR2 FQGNSA. There are 14 residues in the CDR3. The V and J ends lost 0 bases and 6 bases, in that order; junction bases with no gene match: 5. The CDR3 DNA is TGTGCCAGCAGCTTAGCCGGGAGGAGCGCCGAGCAGTACTTC. Amino acids: CASSLAGRSAEQYF.

This clonotype has a single count. This chain connects TRBV7-3 to TRBJ2-1, with 7 positions matching TRBD2. Germline V CDR1 and CDR2: SGHTA, FQGTGA. V gave up 1 base and J gave up 8 bases; unmatched junction bases: 8. The CDR3 is made up of 15 amino acids. The CDR3 region has the DNA TGTGCCAGCAGCTTAATGGGCGGGAGCGGCGATGAGCAGTTCTTC. Translated: CASSLMGGSGDEQFF.

The chain recombines TRBV29-1 with TRBJ2-2; possible D gene TRBD1, 6 bases. CDR1 is SQVTM and CDR2 is ANQGSEA in the germline V gene. The CDR3 extends over 14 amino acids. V lost 4 bases to trimming and J lost 4 bases, with 13 bases between them. The CDR3 nucleotides read TGCAGCGTTGGGGTGGACAGTTTCACCGGGGAGCTGTTTTTT. It encodes CSVGVDSFTGELFF.

This clonotype has just a few counts. V usage is TRBV10-3 and J usage is TRBJ2-3; D is unresolved. Germline lookup yields CDR1 ENHRY and CDR2 SYGVKD. With 2 bases removed from V and 6 bases from J, the gap between germline ends came to 9 bases. This CDR3 is 13 amino acids long. The CDR3: CAISERQPDTQYF. CDR3 bases: TGTGCCATCAGTGAGAGGCAACCTGATACGCAGTATTTT.